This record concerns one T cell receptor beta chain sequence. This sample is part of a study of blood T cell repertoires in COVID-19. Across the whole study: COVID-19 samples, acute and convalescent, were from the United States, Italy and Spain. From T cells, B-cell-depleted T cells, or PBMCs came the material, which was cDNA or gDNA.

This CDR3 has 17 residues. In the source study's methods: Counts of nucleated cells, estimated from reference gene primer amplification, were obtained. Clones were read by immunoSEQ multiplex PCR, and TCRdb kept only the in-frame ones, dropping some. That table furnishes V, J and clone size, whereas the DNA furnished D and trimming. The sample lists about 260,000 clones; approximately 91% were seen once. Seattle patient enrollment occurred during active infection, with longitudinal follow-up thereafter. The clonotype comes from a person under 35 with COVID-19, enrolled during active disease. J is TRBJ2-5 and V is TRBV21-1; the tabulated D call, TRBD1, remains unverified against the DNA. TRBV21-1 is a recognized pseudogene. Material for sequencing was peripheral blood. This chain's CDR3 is CASSKEGRFFDQETQYF. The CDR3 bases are TGTGCCAGCAGCAAAGAGGGGCGATTTTTTGATCAAGAGACCCAGTACTTC.